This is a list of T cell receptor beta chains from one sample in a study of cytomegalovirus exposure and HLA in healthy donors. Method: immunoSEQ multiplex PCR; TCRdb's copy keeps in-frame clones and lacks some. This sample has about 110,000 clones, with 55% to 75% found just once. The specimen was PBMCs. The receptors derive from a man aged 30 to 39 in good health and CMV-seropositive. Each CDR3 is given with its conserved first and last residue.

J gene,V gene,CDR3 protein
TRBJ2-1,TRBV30,CAWSAPGTAYNEQFF
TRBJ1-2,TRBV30,CAWSAPQLNYGYTF
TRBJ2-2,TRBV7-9,CASSGTSGPRRAGELFF
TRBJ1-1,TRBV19,CASSSRVRTEAFF
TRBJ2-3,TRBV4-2,CASSQVELASTDTQYF
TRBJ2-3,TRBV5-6,CASSTRLAGGSGTDTQYF
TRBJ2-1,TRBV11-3,CASGPRGSGRGNEQFF
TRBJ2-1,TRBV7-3,CASSFGLVGNEQFF
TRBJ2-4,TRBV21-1,CASSKSRQGCTF
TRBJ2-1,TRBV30,CAWSPNSYNEQFF
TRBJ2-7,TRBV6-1,CASSGPRGRSYEQYF
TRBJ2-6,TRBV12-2,CASRPHSTGVNSGANVLTF
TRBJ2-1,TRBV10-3,CAISEAKSREQFF
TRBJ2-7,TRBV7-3,CASSLTGSGGNYEQYF
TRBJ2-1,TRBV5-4,CASSLPGGFNEQFF
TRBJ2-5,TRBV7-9,CASSRGTSGRRIQETQYF
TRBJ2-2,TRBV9,CASSVGGGNTGELFF
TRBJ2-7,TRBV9,CASSPQGAPYEQYF
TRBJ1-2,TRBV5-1,CASSPGQVGYGYTF
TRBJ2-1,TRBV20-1,CSASGDEQFF
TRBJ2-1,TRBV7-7,CASSLEQGDEQFF
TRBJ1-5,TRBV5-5,CASSSDRESNQPQHF
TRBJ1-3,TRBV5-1,CASSLDGRGNRNTIYF
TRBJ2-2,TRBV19,CASSIHDGIGTGELFF
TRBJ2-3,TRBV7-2,CASSLLSGTQYF
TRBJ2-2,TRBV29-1,CSVRQGRNTGELFF
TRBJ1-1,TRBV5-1,CASSFGGVNTEAFF
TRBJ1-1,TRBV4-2,CASSQVGWDRVEAFF
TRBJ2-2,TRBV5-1,CASSLMDAGGTGELFF
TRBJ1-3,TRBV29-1,CSVADLGGAMMAGNTIYF